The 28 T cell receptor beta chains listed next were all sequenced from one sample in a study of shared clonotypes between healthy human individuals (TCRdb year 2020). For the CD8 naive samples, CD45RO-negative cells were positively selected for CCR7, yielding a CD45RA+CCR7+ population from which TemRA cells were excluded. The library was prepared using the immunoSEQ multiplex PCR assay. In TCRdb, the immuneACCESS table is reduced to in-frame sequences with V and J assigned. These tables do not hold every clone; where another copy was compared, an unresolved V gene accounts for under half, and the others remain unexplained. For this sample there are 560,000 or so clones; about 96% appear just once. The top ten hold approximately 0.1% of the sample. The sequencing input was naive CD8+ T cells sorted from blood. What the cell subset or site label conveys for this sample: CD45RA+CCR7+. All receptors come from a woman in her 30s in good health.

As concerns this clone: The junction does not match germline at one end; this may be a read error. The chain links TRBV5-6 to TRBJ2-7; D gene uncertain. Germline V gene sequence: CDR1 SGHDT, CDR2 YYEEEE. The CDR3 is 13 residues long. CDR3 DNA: TGTGCCAGCAGCTTGGGAGGCTCCCACGAGCAGTACTTC. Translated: CASSLGGSHEQYF.

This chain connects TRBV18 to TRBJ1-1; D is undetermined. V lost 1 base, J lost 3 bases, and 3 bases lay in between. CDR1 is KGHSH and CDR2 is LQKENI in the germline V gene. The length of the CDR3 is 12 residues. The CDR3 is CASSPLDTEAFF. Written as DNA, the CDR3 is TGTGCCAGCTCACCACTAGACACTGAAGCTTTCTTT.

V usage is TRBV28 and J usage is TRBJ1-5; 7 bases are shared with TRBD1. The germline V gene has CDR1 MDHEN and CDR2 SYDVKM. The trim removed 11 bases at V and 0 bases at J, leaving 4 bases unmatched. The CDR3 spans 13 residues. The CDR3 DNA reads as TGTGCCGGAGGGACAGCTAGCAATCAGCCCCAGCATTTT. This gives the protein CAGGTASNQPQHF.

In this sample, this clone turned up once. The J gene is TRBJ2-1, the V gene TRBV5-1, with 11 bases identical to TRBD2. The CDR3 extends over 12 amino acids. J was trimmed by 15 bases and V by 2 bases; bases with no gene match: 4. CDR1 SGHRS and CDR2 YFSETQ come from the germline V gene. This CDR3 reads CASSFTSGSTFF. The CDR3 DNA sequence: TGCGCCAGCAGCTTCACTAGCGGGAGCACGTTCTTC.

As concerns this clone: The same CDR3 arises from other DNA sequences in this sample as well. The CDR3 reads CASSPGSYEQYF. As DNA, the CDR3 is TGTGCCAGCAGCCCGGGTAGCTACGAGCAGTACTTC. The chain is built from TRBV9 and TRBJ2-7; D is uncertain. Germline CDR1 SGDLS, CDR2 YYNGEE. V dropped 4 bases and J dropped 3 bases, with 8 bases sitting between them. This CDR3 contains 12 residues.

In DNA form, the CDR3 reads TGTGCCAGTTCCCGTGGCCACACTGAAGCTTTCTTT. This encodes CASSRGHTEAFF. The V call is TRBV19, the J call TRBJ1-1; no clear D. CDR1 and CDR2 (germline): LNHDA, SQIVND (reference sequence). V was trimmed by 8 bases and J by 3 bases, leaving 10 bases between them. The CDR3 has 12 residues. Drawing the rest from reference TRBV19 and TRBJ1-1, the complete variable domain is DGGITQSPKYLFRKEGQNVTLSCEQNLNHDAMYWYRQDPGQGLRLIYYSQIVNDFQKGDIAEGYSVSREKKESFPLTVTSAQKNPTAFYLCASSRGHTEAFFGQGTRLTVV.

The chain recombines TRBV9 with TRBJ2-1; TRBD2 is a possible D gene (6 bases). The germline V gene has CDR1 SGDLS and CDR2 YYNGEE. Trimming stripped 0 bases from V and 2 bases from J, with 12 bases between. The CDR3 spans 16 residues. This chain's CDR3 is CASSVGGRETYNEQFF. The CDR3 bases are TGTGCCAGCAGCGTAGGTGGGCGGGAAACCTACAATGAGCAGTTCTTC.

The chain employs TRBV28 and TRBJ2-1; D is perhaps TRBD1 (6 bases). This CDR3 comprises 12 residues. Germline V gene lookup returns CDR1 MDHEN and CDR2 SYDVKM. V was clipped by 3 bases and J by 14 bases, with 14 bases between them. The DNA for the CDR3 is TGTGCCAGCAGTTTTCCACAGGGAGTTAAGTTCTTC. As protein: CASSFPQGVKFF.

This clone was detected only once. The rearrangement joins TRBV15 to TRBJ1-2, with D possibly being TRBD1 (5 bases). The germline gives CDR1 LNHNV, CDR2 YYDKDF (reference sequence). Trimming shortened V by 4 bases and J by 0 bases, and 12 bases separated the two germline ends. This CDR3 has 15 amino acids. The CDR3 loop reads CATSTRTGANYGYTF. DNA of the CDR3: TGTGCCACCAGCACAAGGACGGGGGCTAACTATGGCTACACCTTC.

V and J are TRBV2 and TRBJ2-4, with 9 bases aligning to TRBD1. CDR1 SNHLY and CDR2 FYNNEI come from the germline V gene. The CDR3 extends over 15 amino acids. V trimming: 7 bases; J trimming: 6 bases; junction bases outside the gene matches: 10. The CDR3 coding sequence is TGTGCCAGCACCCCGGGACAGGGTCTTGGAAACATTCAGTACTTC. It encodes CASTPGQGLGNIQYF.

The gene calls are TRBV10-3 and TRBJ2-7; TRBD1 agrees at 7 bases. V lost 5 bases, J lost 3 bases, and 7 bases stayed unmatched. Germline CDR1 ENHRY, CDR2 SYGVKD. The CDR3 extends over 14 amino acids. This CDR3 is CAISSRDRDYEQYF. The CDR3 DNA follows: TGTGCCATCAGTAGCCGGGACAGAGACTACGAGCAGTACTTC.

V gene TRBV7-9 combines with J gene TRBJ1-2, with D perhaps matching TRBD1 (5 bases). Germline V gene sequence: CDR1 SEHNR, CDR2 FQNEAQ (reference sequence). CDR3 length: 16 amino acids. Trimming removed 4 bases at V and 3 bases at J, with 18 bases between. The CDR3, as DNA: TGTGCCAGCAGCTCCCTCCCAGGGAGGGCAGACTATGGCTACACCTTC. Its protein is CASSSLPGRADYGYTF.

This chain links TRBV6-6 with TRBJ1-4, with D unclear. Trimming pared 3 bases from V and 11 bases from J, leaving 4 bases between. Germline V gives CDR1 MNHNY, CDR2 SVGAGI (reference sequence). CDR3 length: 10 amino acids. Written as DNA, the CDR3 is TGTGCCAGCAGTTATGGGAAACTGTTTTTT. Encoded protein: CASSYGKLFF.

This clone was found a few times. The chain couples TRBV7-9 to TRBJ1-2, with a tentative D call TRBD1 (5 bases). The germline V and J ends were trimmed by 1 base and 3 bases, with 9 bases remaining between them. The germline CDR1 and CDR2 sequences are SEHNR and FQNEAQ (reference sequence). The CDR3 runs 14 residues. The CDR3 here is CASSLVQGYYGYTF. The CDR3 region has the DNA TGTGCCAGCAGCTTAGTTCAGGGCTACTATGGCTACACCTTC.

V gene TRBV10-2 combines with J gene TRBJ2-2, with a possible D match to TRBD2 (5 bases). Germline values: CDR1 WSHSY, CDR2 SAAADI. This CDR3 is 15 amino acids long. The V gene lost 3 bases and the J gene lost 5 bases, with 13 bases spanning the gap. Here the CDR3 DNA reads TGCGCCAGCAGTGACTTTGGGCCGGGGACCGGGGAGCTGTTTTTT. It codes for CASSDFGPGTGELFF.

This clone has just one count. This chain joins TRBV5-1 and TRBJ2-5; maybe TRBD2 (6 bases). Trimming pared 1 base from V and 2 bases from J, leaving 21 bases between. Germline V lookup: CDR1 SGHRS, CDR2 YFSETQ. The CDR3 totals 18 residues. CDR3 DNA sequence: TGCGCCAGCAGCTTGTTGGGCTACGGACTATCGGGGCAAGAGACCCAGTACTTC. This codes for CASSLLGYGLSGQETQYF.

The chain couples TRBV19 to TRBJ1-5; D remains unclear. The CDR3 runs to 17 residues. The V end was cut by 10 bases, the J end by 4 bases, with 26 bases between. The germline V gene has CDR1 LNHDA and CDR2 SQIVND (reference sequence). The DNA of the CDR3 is TGTGCCACCGAAACAAGGGAGAAAACCGACCCAAATCAGCCCCAGCATTTT. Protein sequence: CATETREKTDPNQPQHF.

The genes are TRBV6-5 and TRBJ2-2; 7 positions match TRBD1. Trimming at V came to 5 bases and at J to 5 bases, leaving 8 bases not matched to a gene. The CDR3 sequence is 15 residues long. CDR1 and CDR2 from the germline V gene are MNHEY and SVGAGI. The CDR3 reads CASSHGTDFTGELFF. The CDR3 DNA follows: TGTGCCAGCAGTCATGGGACAGATTTTACCGGGGAGCTGTTTTTT.

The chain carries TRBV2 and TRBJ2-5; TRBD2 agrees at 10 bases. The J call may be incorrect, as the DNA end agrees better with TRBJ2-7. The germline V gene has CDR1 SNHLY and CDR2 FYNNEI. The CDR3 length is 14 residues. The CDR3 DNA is TGTGCCAGCATGCTAGCGGGAGACTCCTACGAGCAGTACTTC. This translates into CASMLAGDSYEQYF.

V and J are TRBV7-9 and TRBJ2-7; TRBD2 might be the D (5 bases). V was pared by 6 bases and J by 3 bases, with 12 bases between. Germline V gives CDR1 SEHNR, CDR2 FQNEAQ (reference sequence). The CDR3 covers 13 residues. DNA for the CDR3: TGTGCCAGCAGTGTAACTAGTCTCTACGAGCAGTACTTC. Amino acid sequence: CASSVTSLYEQYF.

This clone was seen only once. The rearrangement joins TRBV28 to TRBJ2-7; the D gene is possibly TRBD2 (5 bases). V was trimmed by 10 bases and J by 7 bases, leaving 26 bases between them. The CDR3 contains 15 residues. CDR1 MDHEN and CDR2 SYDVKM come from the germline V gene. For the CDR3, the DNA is TGTGCCACCTCCCCCCTCGGGCTAGGCGAGGGAGAGCAGTACTTC. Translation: CATSPLGLGEGEQYF.

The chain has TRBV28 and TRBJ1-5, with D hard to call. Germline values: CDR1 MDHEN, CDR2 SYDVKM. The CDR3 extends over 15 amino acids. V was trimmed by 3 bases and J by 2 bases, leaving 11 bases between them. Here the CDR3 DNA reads TGTGCCAGCAGTTTTGACGCCGGGGGCAATCAGCCCCAGCATTTT. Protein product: CASSFDAGGNQPQHF.

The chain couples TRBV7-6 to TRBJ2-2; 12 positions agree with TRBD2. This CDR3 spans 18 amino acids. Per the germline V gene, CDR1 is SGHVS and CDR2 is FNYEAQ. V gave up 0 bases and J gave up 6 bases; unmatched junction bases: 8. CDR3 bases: TGTGCCAGCAGCTTAGCCCTCGGACTAGCGGGAAAGGCCGGGGAGCTGTTTTTT. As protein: CASSLALGLAGKAGELFF.

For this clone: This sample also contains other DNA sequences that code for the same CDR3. In DNA form, the CDR3 reads TGTGCCAGCAGCCCCCACAGGGGGTCTGGGGCCAACGTCCTGACTTTC. Protein sequence: CASSPHRGSGANVLTF. The chain links TRBV7-9 to TRBJ2-6; TRBD1 agrees at 8 bases. The CDR3 sequence is 16 residues long. The germline V gene encodes CDR1 SEHNR and CDR2 FQNEAQ (reference sequence). Germline trimming cut 5 bases from V and 1 base from J; bases unmatched to any gene: 4. The variable domain in full, with the rest retrieved from reference TRBV7-9 and TRBJ2-6, is DTGVSQNPRHKITKRGQNVTFRCDPISEHNRLYWYRQTLGQGPEFLTYFQNEAQLEKSRLLSDRFSAERPKGSFSTLEIQRTEQGDSAMYLCASSPHRGSGANVLTFGAGSRLTVL.

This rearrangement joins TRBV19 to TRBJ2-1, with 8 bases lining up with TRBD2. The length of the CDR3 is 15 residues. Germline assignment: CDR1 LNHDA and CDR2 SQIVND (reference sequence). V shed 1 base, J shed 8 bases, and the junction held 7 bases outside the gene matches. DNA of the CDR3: TGTGCCAGTAGTATAGCGGGAGGGCCCATGGATGAGCAGTTCTTC. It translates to CASSIAGGPMDEQFF. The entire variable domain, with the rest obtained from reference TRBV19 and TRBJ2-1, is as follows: DGGITQSPKYLFRKEGQNVTLSCEQNLNHDAMYWYRQDPGQGLRLIYYSQIVNDFQKGDIAEGYSVSREKKESFPLTVTSAQKNPTAFYLCASSIAGGPMDEQFFGPGTRLTVL.

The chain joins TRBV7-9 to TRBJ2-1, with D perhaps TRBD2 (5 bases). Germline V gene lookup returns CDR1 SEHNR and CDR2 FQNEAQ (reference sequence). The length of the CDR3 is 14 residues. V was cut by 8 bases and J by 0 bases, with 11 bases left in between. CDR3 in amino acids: CASETGSSYNEQFF. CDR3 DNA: TGTGCCAGCGAAACTGGGAGCTCCTACAATGAGCAGTTCTTC.

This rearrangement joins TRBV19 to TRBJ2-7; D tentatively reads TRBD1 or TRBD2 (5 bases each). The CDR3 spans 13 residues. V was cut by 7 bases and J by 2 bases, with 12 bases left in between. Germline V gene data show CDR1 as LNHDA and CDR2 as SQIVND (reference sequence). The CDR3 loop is CASNDGTTYEQYF. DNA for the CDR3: TGTGCCAGTAACGATGGGACCACCTACGAGCAGTACTTC.

CDR3 in amino acids: CASSHTSGSTDTQYF. For the CDR3, the DNA is TGTGCCAGCAGCCATACTAGCGGGAGCACAGATACGCAGTATTTT. The chain employs TRBV11-3 and TRBJ2-3, with 9 bases identical to TRBD2. This CDR3 contains 15 residues. Germline loops: CDR1 SGHNT, CDR2 YENEEA. The J segment lost 0 bases and the V segment lost 5 bases, leaving 3 bases of the junction unmatched.